What follows are 15 T cell receptor beta chains derived from one specimen sequenced in a study of monozygotic twins with inflammatory bowel disease. TCRdb re-called the 5' RACE reads and catalogs CDR3 proteins one per entry, DNA excluded. The sample yields about 450,000 distinct CDR3 sequences, of which the top ten take up more than 2%. Sequencing input: blood. The origin of the receptors is a human donor with ulcerative colitis or Crohn's disease, or a healthy co-twin of an affected twin (not recorded which).

The CDR3 is CATSDDRGSQYEQFF. The gene calls are TRBV24-1 and TRBJ2-1; TCRdb calls TRBD1, which cannot be checked without DNA. There are 15 residues in the CDR3. Per the germline V gene, CDR1 is KGHDR and CDR2 is SFDVKD.

The chain links TRBV7-5 to TRBJ2-1; TCRdb names TRBD2, which stays unverified in the absence of DNA. TRBV7-5 is designated a pseudogene. The CDR3 length is 16 residues. This chain's CDR3 is CISVPEAGGPYNEQFF.

The rearrangement uses TRBV7-3 and TRBJ1-1. Germline lookup yields CDR1 SGHTA and CDR2 FQGTGA. CDR3 length equals 13 residues. The CDR3 spells CASSFSRYTEAFF. The complete variable domain, with remaining parts taken from reference TRBV7-3 and TRBJ1-1, reads GAGVSQTPSNKVTEKGKYVELRCDPISGHTALYWYRQSLGQGPEFLIYFQGTGAADDSGLPNDRFFAVRPEGSVSTLKIQRTERGDSAVYLCASSFSRYTEAFFGQGTRLTVV.

The rearrangement links TRBV6-1 to TRBJ1-5; lacking DNA, the TRBD1 call made by TCRdb goes unchecked. CDR1 MNHNS and CDR2 SASEGT come from the germline V gene. This CDR3 has 17 residues. The CDR3 sequence is CASSQRQGENSNQPQHF.

CDR3 sequence: CSARGAAHRRDEKLFF. The V gene is TRBV20-1, the J gene TRBJ1-4; TCRdb returns TRBD1, unconfirmable since there is no DNA. CDR3 length: 16 residues. Germline loops: CDR1 DFQATT, CDR2 SNEGSKA (reference sequence).

This chain connects TRBV4-3 to TRBJ1-5. Germline assignment: CDR1 LGHNA and CDR2 YSLEER. The CDR3 has 16 amino acids. CDR3 sequence: CASSQDGEDLNQPQHF.

The J gene is TRBJ2-5, the V gene TRBV20-1; TCRdb returns TRBD2, unconfirmable since there is no DNA. The CDR3 spans 16 residues. Per the germline V gene, CDR1 is DFQATT and CDR2 is SNEGSKA (reference sequence). The CDR3 reads CSARDPKTSGQETQYF.

The genes are TRBV5-1 and TRBJ2-7; without DNA, the TCRdb call of TRBD1 cannot be checked. The CDR3 has 14 amino acids. CDR1 and CDR2 from the germline V gene are SGHRS and YFSETQ. CDR3: CASSFTGNTYEQYF.

The chain employs TRBV7-8 and TRBJ1-6; TCRdb's D call of TRBD1 is untestable without DNA. CDR3 length: 15 residues. Germline CDR1 SGHVS, CDR2 FQNEAQ. The CDR3 spells CASSPVRDRVSPLHF. Supplemented by reference TRBV7-8 and TRBJ1-6, the full variable domain reads GAGVSQSPRYKVAKRGQDVALRCDPISGHVSLFWYQQALGQGPEFLTYFQNEAQLDKSGLPSDRFFAERPEGSVSTLKIQRTQQEDSAVYLCASSPVRDRVSPLHFGNGTRLTVT.

J is TRBJ1-2 and V is TRBV12-3 or TRBV12-4; the TCRdb call, TRBD1, lacks DNA for checking. The CDR3 runs 11 residues. CDR3 residues: CASGTAYGYTF.

The chain has TRBV4-2 and TRBJ2-7; TCRdb indicates TRBD1, and absent DNA this call remains unverified. The CDR3 runs 16 residues. In germline, CDR1 is LGHNA, CDR2 YNFKEQ. The CDR3 sequence is CASSHPAGTGIYVQYF.

The chain links TRBV28 to TRBJ2-7; TCRdb's D call, TRBD1, is unchecked because there is no DNA. The CDR3 length is 13 residues. The germline CDR1 and CDR2 sequences are MDHEN and SYDVKM. The CDR3 region is CASSPPLPYEQYF.

This chain links TRBV12-3 or TRBV12-4 with TRBJ2-5; TCRdb names TRBD1, which stays unverified in the absence of DNA. CDR3 length: 13 amino acids. The CDR3 here is CASSWGASETQYF.

The V call is TRBV24-1, the J call TRBJ2-7; checking the TCRdb D call of TRBD2 is not possible without DNA. The germline V gene has CDR1 KGHDR and CDR2 SFDVKD. CDR3 length: 14 amino acids. This chain's CDR3 is CATSDLSEGNEQYF.

This chain joins TRBV20-1 and TRBJ2-7. The germline CDR1 and CDR2 sequences are DFQATT and SNEGSKA (reference sequence). The CDR3 consists of 13 residues. The CDR3 reads CSAPSGVSYEQYF.